This T cell receptor (beta chain) was identified in a study of T cells in Graves' hyperthyroidism and ophthalmopathy (dated by TCRdb to between 2017 and 2020). General notes on the study: Peripheral blood samples were taken at the time of initial diagnosis, prior to any treatment. To identify distinguishing TCR V-J signatures, a discovery cohort of 95 to 100 patients was used, comprising 43 with Graves' ophthalmopathy and approximately 57 with stable Graves' hyperthyroidism. Prospective prediction of ophthalmopathy was tested in an independent validation cohort consisting of 18 to 20 hyperthyroidism patients and 15 or so patients who later progressed to ophthalmopathy. The approximately 98 discovery patients were randomly divided into training and test sets at a 7:3 ratio. The study also compared thyroid tissue and blood T-cell repertoires from more than 5 Graves' hyperthyroidism patients. After sampling, hyperthyroidism patients received methimazole starting at 30 mg daily, and ophthalmopathy patients received high-dose intravenous methylprednisolone. The paper describes TCR Vbeta CDR3 sequencing of 140 or so peripheral blood samples, made up of 43 ophthalmopathy patients, roughly 75 hyperthyroidism patients and roughly 17 progressor patients.

This clonotype was seen many times. Which antigen it targets is not known. The sample holds no much larger clone one base away, and base qualities are not on file. The TCR beta CDR3 regions were amplified from RNA transcripts. The first round of RT-PCR for the TCR CDR3 was performed with the HTBI primer set and the Qiagen OneStep RT-PCR kit. The libraries were constructed in a second round of multiplex PCR and then size-selected and purified. Sequencing of the libraries was done on an Illumina HiSeq2000 using paired-end 100 bp reads. Per the source publication's procedure: SOAPnuke was used to process the raw data, throwing out any read that contained adapters or uncalled bases, had a mean Phred below 15, or lacked an exact constant-primer or identifier match. COPE v1.2.5 was used to merge high-quality paired reads, and clonotypes were defined as unique nucleotide sequences. MiTCR v1.1 was used to align the clonotypes against IMGT TRBV, TRBD and TRBJ reference segments. The analysis was restricted to V-J combinations with a frequency above 0.0001, which together covered 99.2% of the repertoires. The TCS score was defined as the ratio of F50 (clonal expansion) to E x V (chaos), calculated using BLOSUM62-based TCRdist between CDR3 peptides within each V-J. Welch's t-statistics and random forest reduced several hundred V-J features to 13, which were used in a naive Bayes classifier (R e1071). TCRdb applied fastp at Q25 and MiXCR to the public reads, then kept only in-frame beta chains. Rows are combined by CDR3 protein, so each entry shows the most common genes and DNA. None of the V and J calls come from the authors' own analysis; TCRdb made them. The sample table records approximately 410,000 distinct CDR3 sequences; roughly 14% of these occur just once. Clones ranked in the top ten supply roughly an eighth of the sample.

In the ophthalmopathy patients, disease was moderately to severely active, with a Clinical Activity Score of 3 or more, a NOSPECS grade of 4 or more, and a duration of less than 3 months. Exclusion was applied to patients with uncontrolled infections, other autoimmune diseases, pregnancy or lactation. Diagnoses were based on clinical symptoms, serum thyroxine and TRAb, thyroid ultrasound and orbital computed tomography. PBMCs were isolated from around 10 ml of fresh peripheral blood by Ficoll-Paque density gradient centrifugation. Total RNA was extracted with Trizol reagent, and quality was checked on an Agilent 2100 Bioanalyzer. Study-wide conclusions, independent of this receptor: Blood samples also contained most of the expanded thyroid clonotypes (frequency above 0.001), which suggests that blood repertoires may reflect thyroid immune responses. In cross-validation, a model built on a 13 V-J signature told ophthalmopathy apart from stable hyperthyroidism with approximately 90% sensitivity and about 81% specificity, and in testing the same model reached 80%/75%. In validation, progression to ophthalmopathy was predicted by the model with 70.59% sensitivity and under 85% specificity, a median of roughly six months before onset. Sample size was not statistically predetermined, and investigators were not blinded to group allocation.

The specimen sequenced was blood. This receptor was identified in a young man with Graves' ophthalmopathy.

The nucleotide sequence is given as TGTGCCAGCAGCCAACTAGCGATAAACACCGGGGAGCTGTTTTTT. Protein translation: CASSQLAINTGELFF. The chain joins TRBV3-1 to TRBJ2-2; a tentative D call is TRBD2 (6 bases match). The CDR3 runs 15 residues from the cysteine to the phenylalanine. Left in the record is the CDR3 DNA by itself, 45 bases read in frame from the first base. CDR1 and CDR2 were assigned from the germline V gene (reference sequence) as LGHDT and YNNKEL. Trimming takes 2 bases from V and 2 bases from J, and the germline ends sit 9 bases apart.